This record concerns one T cell receptor beta chain sequence. As yet, its antigen is unknown. One junction end does not reproduce the germline sequence, and a read error may be involved. The sample is drawn from a study of T cells in Graves' hyperthyroidism and ophthalmopathy. As for the study in general: Peripheral blood was collected at initial diagnosis, before any treatment.

The source material, RNA transcripts, was used to amplify TCR beta CDR3 regions. An initial round of RT-PCR targeting the TCR CDR3 relied on the HTBI primer set. TCRdb re-analysed the multiplex PCR reads in MiXCR, keeping a single row per CDR3 protein. The sample has hundreds of thousands of distinct CDR3 sequences; roughly 22% are singletons. Clinical Activity Scores of at least 3, NOSPECS grades of at least 4 and durations under 3 months characterized ophthalmopathy patients. Used for diagnoses were clinical symptoms, serum thyroxine and TRAb, thyroid ultrasound and orbital computed tomography. CDR3 length equals 13 residues. Germline-derived CDR1 and CDR2 are SQVTM and ANQGSEA. Study conclusions and caveats: Most clonotypes that expanded in the thyroid above 0.001 also showed up in blood.

The sequenced sample consisted of blood. The sequence derives from a man younger than 40 with Graves' ophthalmopathy. The chain joins TRBV29-1 to TRBJ1-1, with a possible D match to TRBD1 (6 bases). As DNA, the CDR3 is TGCAGCGCCCGTAGGACAGATCTCCCTGAAACTTTCTTT. Residues: CSARRTDLPETFF.